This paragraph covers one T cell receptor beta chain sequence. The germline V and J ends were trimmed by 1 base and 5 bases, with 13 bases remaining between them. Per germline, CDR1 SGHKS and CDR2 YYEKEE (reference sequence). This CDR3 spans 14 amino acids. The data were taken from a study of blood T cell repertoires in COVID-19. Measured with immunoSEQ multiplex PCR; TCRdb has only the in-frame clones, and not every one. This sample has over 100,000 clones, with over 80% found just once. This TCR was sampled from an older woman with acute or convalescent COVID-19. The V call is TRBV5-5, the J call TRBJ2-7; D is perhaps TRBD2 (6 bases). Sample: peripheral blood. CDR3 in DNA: TGTGCCAGCAGCTTGACTAGCTCGTTCCACGAGCAGTACTTC. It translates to CASSLTSSFHEQYF.